This T cell receptor beta chain appears in the sequencing data of a study of radiotherapy plus CTLA-4 blockade in lung cancer. The overall study: Objective responses were observed in approximately 20% of patients, and disease control was achieved by roughly 30%. Findings of the study overall: Clones derived from tumor TCRs expanded in blood after radiotherapy plus ipilimumab. Together with interferon-beta, which increased in serum after radiation, early dynamic changes in blood T cell clones were reportedly the best predictors of response.

The assay was immunoSEQ multiplex PCR, and TCRdb's table has in-frame clones only and misses some. Among around 110,000 clones listed, 81% were seen once. Germline CDR1 is SEHNR and CDR2 is FQNEAQ (reference sequence). After removal of 1 base from V and 7 bases from J, the junction contained 6 bases not matched to a gene. This CDR3 spans 16 amino acids. Focal radiation plus CTLA-4 blockade with ipilimumab was administered to patients who had chemo-refractory metastatic non-small-cell lung cancer. As concerns this clone: Its antigen is undetermined. The sample carries other DNA sequences with the same CDR3.

The sequence came from a human donor with non-small cell lung cancer that progressed on radiotherapy plus ipilimumab. Some clones in this sample may be carry-over from other donors' samples. This chain uses TRBV7-9 with TRBJ1-6, with TRBD1 matching 8 bases. Sequences were derived from peripheral blood, sampled from a patient treated with radiotherapy plus ipilimumab. The CDR3 DNA reads TGTGCCAGCAGCTTAGGGGCAGGGGGCCCCAATTCACCCCTCCACTTT. It yields the protein CASSLGAGGPNSPLHF. Combining the CDR3 with reference TRBV7-9 and TRBJ1-6 gives the whole variable domain DTGVSQNPRHKITKRGQNVTFRCDPISEHNRLYWYRQTLGQGPEFLTYFQNEAQLEKSRLLSDRFSAERPKGSFSTLEIQRTEQGDSAMYLCASSLGAGGPNSPLHFGNGTRLTVT.